The T cell receptor beta chain under discussion was sequenced for a study of radiotherapy plus CTLA-4 blockade in lung cancer. Assay: immunoSEQ multiplex PCR; the TCRdb copy retains only in-frame clones and omits some. The profile covers around 86,000 clones, with less than 90% appearing a single time and roughly 0.8% taken by the ten largest. The CDR3 contains 14 residues. V was clipped by 2 bases and J by 8 bases, with 12 bases between them. Looked up from germline, CDR1 is LNHDA and CDR2 is SQIVND (reference sequence). The clonotype comes from a human donor with non-small cell lung cancer who had stable disease on radiotherapy plus ipilimumab. The chain carries TRBV19 and TRBJ1-4; no reliable D call. The sequencing here drew on peripheral blood, taken from a patient treated with radiotherapy plus ipilimumab. DNA for the CDR3: TGTGCCAGTAGTATAACGGTGGTAGGGGAAAAACTGTTTTTT. This sequence encodes CASSITVVGEKLFF.